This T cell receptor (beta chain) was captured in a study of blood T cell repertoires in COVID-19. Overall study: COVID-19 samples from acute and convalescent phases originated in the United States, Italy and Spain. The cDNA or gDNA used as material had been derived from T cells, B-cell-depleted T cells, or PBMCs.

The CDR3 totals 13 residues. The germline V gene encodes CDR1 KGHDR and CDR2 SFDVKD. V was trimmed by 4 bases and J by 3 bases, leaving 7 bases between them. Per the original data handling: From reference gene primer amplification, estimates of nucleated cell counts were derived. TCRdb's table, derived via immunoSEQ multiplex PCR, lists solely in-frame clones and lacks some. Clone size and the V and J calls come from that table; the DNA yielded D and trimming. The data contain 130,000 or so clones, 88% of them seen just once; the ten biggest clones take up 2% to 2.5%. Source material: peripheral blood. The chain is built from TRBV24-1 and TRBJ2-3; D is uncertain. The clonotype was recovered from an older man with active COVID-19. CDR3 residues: CATSDPQTDTQYF. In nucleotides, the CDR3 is TGTGCCACCAGTGACCCCCAAACAGATACGCAGTATTTT.